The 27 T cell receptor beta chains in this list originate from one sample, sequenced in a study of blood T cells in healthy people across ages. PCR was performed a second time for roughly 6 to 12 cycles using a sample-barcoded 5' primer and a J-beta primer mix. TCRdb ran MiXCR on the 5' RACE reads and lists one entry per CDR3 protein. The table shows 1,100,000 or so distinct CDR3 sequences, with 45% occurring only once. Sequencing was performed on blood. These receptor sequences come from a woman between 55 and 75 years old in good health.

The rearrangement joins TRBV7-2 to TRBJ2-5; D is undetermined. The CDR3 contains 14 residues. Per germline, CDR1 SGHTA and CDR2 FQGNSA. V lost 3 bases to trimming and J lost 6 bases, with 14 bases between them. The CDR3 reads CASSFTHLSQTQYF. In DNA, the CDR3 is TGTGCCAGCAGCTTTACTCACCTATCCCAGACCCAGTACTTC.

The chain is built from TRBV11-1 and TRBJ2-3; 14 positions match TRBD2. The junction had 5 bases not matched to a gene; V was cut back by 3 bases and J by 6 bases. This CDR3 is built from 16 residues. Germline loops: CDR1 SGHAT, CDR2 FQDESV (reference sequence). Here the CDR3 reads CASSFAGLAGVDTQYF. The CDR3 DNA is TGTGCCAGCAGCTTTGCGGGACTAGCGGGAGTTGATACGCAGTATTTT.

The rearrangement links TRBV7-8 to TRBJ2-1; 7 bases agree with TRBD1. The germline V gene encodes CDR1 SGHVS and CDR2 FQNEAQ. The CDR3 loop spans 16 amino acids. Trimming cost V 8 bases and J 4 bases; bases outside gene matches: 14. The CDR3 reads CASRPRDSNGYNEQFF. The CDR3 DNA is TGTGCCAGCCGCCCCCGGGACAGCAATGGGTACAATGAGCAGTTCTTC.

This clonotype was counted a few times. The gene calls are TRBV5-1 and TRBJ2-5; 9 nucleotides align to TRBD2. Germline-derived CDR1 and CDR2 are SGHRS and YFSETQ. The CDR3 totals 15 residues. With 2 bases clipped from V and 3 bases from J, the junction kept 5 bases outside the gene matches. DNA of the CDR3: TGCGCCAGCAGCTTTATAGCGGGAGAAGAAGAGACCCAGTACTTC. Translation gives CASSFIAGEEETQYF.

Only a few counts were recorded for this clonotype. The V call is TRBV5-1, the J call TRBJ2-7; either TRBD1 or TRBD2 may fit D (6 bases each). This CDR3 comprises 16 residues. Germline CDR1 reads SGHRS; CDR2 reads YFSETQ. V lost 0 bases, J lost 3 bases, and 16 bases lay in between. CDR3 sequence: CASSLVLGGKDYEQYF. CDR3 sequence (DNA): TGCGCCAGCAGCTTGGTCTTGGGGGGCAAAGACTACGAGCAGTACTTC.

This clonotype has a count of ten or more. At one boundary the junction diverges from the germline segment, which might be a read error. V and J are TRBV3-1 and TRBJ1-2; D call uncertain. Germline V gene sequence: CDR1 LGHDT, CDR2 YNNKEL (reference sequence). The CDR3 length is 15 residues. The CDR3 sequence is CACSQWIGSRERYTF. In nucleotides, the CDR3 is TGTGCCTGCAGCCAATGGATAGGAAGCCGAGAGCGCTACACCTTC.

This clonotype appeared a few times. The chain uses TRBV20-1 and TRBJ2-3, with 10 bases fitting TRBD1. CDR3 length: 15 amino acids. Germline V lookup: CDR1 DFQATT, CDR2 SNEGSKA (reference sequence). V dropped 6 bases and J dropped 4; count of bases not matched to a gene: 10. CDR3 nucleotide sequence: TGCAGTGCCCCACAGACAGGGGGCATTTCAGATACGCAGTATTTT. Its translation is CSAPQTGGISDTQYF.

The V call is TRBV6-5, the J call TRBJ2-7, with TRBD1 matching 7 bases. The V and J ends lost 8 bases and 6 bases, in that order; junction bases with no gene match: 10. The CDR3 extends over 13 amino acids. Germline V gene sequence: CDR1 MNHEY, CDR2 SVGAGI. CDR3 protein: CASGTISGGEQYF. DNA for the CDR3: TGTGCCAGCGGTACTATTTCAGGGGGCGAGCAGTACTTC.

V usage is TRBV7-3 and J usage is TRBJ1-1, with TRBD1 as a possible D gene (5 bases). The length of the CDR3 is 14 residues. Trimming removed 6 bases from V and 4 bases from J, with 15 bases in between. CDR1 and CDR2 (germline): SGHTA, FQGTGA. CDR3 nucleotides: TGTGCCAGCAGTTCCGGCAGGGCGGTCACTGAAGCTTTCTTT. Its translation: CASSSGRAVTEAFF. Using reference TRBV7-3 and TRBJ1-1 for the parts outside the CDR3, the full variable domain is GAGVSQTPSNKVTEKGKYVELRCDPISGHTALYWYRQSLGQGPEFLIYFQGTGAADDSGLPNDRFFAVRPEGSVSTLKIQRTERGDSAVYLCASSSGRAVTEAFFGQGTRLTVV.

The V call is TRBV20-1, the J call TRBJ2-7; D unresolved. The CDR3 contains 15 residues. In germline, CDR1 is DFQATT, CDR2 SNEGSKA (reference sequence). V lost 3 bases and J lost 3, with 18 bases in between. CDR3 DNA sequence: TGCAGTGCTAGTCTTTGGCATCGCGGAAACTACGAGCAGTACTTC. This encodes CSASLWHRGNYEQYF.

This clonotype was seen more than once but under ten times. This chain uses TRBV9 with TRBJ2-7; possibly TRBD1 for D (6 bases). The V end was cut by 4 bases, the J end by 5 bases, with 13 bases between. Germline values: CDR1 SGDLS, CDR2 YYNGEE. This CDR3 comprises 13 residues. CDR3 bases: TGTGCCAGCAGCTCCCCAGGGGATCACGAGCAGTACTTC. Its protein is CASSSPGDHEQYF. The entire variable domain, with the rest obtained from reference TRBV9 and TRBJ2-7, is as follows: DSGVTQTPKHLITATGQRVTLRCSPRSGDLSVYWYQQSLDQGLQFLIQYYNGEERAKGNILERFSAQQFPDLHSELNLSSLELGDSALYFCASSSPGDHEQYFGPGTRLTVT.

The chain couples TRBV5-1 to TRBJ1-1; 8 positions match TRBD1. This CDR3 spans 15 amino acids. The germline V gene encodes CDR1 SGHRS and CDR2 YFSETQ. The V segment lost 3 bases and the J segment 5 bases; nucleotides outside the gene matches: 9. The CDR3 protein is CASSSRQGSGTEAFF. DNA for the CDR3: TGCGCCAGCAGCTCAAGACAGGGGTCGGGAACTGAAGCTTTCTTT.

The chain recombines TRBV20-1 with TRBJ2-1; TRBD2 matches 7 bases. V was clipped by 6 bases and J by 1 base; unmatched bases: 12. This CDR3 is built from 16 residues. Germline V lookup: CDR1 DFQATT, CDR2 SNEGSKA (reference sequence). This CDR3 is CSAEGLVRASYNEQFF. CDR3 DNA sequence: TGCAGTGCCGAAGGACTAGTACGAGCTTCCTACAATGAGCAGTTCTTC.

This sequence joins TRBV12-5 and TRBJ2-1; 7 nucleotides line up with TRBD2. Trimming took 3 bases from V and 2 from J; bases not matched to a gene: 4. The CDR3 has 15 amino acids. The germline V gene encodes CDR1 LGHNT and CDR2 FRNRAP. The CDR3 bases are TGTGCTAGTGGTTTACCCAGCGGGACCTACAATGAGCAGTTCTTC. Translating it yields CASGLPSGTYNEQFF.

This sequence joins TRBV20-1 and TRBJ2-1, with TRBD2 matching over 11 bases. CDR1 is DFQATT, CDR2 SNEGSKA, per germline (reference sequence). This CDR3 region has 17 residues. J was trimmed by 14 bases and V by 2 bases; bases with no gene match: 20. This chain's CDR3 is CSARSPIPTSGAIIEFF. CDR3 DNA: TGCAGTGCTAGAAGTCCAATCCCGACTAGCGGGGCCATCATTGAGTTCTTC.

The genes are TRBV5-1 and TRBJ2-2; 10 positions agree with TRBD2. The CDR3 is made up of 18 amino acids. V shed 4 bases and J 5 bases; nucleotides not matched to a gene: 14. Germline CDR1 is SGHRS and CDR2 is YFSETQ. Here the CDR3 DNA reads TGCGCCAGCAGCCCGGCTAGCGGGGGCACCGCGAGGACCGGGGAGCTGTTTTTT. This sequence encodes CASSPASGGTARTGELFF.

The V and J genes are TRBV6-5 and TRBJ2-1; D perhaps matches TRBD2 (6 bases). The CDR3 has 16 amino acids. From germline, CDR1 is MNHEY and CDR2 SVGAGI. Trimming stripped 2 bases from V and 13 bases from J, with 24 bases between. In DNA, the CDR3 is TGTGCCAGCAGTTACCGCGGGGCTTTAAAGGGTGAGACCCAGTTCTTC. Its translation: CASSYRGALKGETQFF.

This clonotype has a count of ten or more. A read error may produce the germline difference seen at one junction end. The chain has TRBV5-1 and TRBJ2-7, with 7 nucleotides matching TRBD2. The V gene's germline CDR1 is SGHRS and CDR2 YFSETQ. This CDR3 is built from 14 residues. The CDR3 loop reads CASSFTGGPYEQYF. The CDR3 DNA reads TGTGCCAGCAGCTTTACGGGAGGCCCCTACGAGCAGTACTTC.

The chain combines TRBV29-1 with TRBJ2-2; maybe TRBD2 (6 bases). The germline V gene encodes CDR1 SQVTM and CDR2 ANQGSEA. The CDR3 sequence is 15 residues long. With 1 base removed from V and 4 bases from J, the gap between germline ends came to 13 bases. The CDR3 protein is CSVEVTGEGTGELFF. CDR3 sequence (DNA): TGCAGCGTTGAAGTGACGGGGGAAGGCACCGGGGAGCTGTTTTTT.

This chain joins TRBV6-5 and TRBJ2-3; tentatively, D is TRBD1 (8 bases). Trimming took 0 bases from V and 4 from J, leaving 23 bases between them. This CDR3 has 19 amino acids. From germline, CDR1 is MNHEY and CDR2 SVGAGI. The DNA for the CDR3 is TGTGCCAGCAGTTACTCGAGGTCGACAGGGGAAGGGAGGGCAGATACGCAGTATTTT. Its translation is CASSYSRSTGEGRADTQYF.

The CDR3 nucleotides read TGTGCCAGCAGCTTGGACAGACTTGAGCAGTACTTC. Its protein is CASSLDRLEQYF. This chain connects TRBV6-2 or TRBV6-3 to TRBJ2-4; possible D gene TRBD1, 6 bases. Per the germline V gene, CDR1 is MNHEY and CDR2 is SVGEGT. The V gene lost 6 bases and the J gene lost 13 bases, with 16 bases spanning the gap. This CDR3 contains 12 residues.

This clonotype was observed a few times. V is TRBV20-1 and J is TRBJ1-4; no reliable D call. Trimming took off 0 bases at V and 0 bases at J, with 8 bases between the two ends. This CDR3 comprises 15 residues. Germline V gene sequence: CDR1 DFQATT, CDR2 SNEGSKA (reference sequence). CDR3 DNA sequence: TGCAGTGCTAGAGATCGGCGGGCAACTAATGAAAAACTGTTTTTT. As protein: CSARDRRATNEKLFF.

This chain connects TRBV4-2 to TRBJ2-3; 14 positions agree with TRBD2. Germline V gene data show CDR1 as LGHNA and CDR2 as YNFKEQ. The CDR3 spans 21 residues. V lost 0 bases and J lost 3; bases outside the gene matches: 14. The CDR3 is CASSQDIGTSGRFGLTDTQYF. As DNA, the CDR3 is TGTGCCAGCAGCCAAGATATCGGGACTAGCGGGAGATTTGGTCTTACAGATACGCAGTATTTT.

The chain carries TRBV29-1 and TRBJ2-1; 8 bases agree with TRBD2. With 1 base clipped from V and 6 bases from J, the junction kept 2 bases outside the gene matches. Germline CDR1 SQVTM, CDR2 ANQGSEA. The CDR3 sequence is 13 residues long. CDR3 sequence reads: CSVEAGLVNEQFF. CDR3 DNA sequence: TGCAGCGTTGAAGCGGGACTAGTCAATGAGCAGTTCTTC.

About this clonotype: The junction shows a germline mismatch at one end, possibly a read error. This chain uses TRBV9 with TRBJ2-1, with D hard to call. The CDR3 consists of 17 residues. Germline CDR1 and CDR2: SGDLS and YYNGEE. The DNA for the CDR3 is TGTGCCAGCAGCGAGGTTCTAGGTGGTGCCGTTGTTAATGAGCAGTCCTTC. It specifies CASSEVLGGAVVNEQSF.

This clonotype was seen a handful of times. For the CDR3, the DNA is TGCGCCAGCAGCCTGCTAAGTGGGACTGCCGGCGAGCAGTACTTC. Protein sequence: CASSLLSGTAGEQYF. The chain couples TRBV5-1 to TRBJ2-7; perhaps TRBD2 as D (6 bases). V was pared by 4 bases and J by 6 bases, with 20 bases between. The CDR3 is made up of 15 amino acids. Germline lookup yields CDR1 SGHRS and CDR2 YFSETQ.

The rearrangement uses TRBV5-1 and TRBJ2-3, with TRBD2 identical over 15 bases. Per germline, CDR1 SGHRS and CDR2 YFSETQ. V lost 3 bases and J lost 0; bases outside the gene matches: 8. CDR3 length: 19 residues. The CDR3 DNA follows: TGCGCCAGCAGCTCGGGACTAGCGGGAGGTTTTGAAAGCACAGATACGCAGTATTTT. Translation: CASSSGLAGGFESTDTQYF.